The following is a TCR beta chain sequence with its context. This clonotype was seen more than once but under ten times. The clone's antigen remains unknown. Base qualities are not at hand, and no much larger clone is one base apart. The V end gives up 4 bases and the J end 7 bases, leaving 17 bases in the junction not matched to a gene. The cysteine opens and the phenylalanine closes a CDR3 of 16 amino acids. The kept DNA is CDR3 alone, 48 bases in frame from the first base. CDR1 and CDR2 were assigned from the germline V gene as SGDLS and YYNGEE. A case-control design nested within a healthcare worker cohort in London, UK, was used, with weekly nasopharyngeal swab PCR tests and blood sampling performed. Healthcare workers were recruited during the week of the UK lockdown, between 23 and 31 March 2020, and followed weekly for up to about 15 weeks. The data originate from a study of early T cells in non-severe SARS-CoV-2 infection (dated by TCRdb to the early 2020s). With respect to the entire study: Because TCR sequencing relied on bulk RNA taken from unsorted whole blood, pairing of alpha and beta chains was not possible.

Library creation used 5' RACE. TCRdb names NextSeq 500 as the instrument used. The TCR library protocol attached unique molecular identifiers to individual cDNA molecules to correct for sequencing error and PCR bias. Sequencing covered both TCR alpha and beta chains, and within each sample the abundances of alpha and beta sequences were tightly co-correlated. Turning to the authors' computational methods: Decombinator V4 was used to perform V gene, J gene and CDR3 annotation of TCR sequences. Expanded TCRs were defined as changing significantly between any two time points under a Poisson model with p below 0.0001. TCR abundances were normalised to the total number of TCRs sequenced per sample and were expressed as counts per million. MAIT TCRs were defined by TRAV1-2 paired with TRAJ12, TRAJ20 or TRAJ33, and iNKT TCRs by TRAV10 paired with TRAJ18. VDJdb, accessed on 1 November 2021, was searched for TCRs annotated for CMV, EBV and SARS-CoV-2, and TCRs annotated for more than one antigen were excluded. TCRdb's own reprocessing of the public reads used fastp at Q25 and MiXCR and kept productive beta chains. Rows merge per CDR3 protein into single entries with the most common DNA and genes. Clone size and V and J calls follow TCRdb, not the original study. The table for this sample lists around 64,000 distinct CDR3 sequences; about an eighth of them were counted only once. The ten most abundant clones make up 5.7% of the sample.

Points the paper makes about the study in general: Matching against VDJdb was skewed toward anti-spike CD8 responses, likely underestimated virus-specific expansions, and missed private and CD4 specificities.

The sequence derives from an adult who was a healthcare worker with PCR-confirmed SARS-CoV-2 infection or an uninfected control (not recorded which). Material: whole blood, obtained at baseline. The chain is assembled from TRBV9 and TRBJ2-7, with TRBD2 matching 7 junction bases. The CDR3 here reads CASSLQGRAKPREQYF. In nucleotide form, the sequence is TGTGCCAGCAGCCTACAAGGGAGGGCAAAACCTCGTGAGCAGTACTTC.